This T cell receptor beta chain was identified during a study of blood T cell repertoires in COVID-19. Study-wide context: The samples span acute and convalescent COVID-19 from the United States, Italy and Spain.

The CDR3 has 14 amino acids. Germline V lookup: CDR1 SGDLS, CDR2 YYNGEE. V lost 3 bases and J lost 7; bases outside the gene matches: 9. Clones were read by immunoSEQ multiplex PCR, and TCRdb kept only the in-frame ones, dropping some. The table lists 300,000 to 500,000 clones, approximately 91% of them singletons. Cohort placement rested on clinical history that participants reported themselves. The V call is TRBV9, the J call TRBJ2-7; 8 bases match TRBD1. Input material: PBMCs or T cells enriched from blood (not recorded which). This clonotype was obtained from a woman aged 40 to 50 with acute COVID-19. The CDR3 DNA follows: TGTGCCAGCAGCGGCGGGACAGGCGGTGGTGAGCAGTACTTC. Translation: CASSGGTGGGEQYF.